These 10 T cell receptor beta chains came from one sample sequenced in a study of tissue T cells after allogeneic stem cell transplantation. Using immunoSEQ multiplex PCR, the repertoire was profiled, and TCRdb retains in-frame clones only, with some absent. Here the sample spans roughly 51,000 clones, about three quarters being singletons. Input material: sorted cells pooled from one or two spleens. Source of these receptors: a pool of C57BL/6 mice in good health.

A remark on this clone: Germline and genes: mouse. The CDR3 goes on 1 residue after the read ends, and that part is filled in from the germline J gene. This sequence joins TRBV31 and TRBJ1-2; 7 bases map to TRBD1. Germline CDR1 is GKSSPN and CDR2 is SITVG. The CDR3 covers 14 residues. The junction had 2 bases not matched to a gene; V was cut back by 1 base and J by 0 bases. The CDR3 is CAWSPGQPNSDYTF. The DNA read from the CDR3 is TGTGCCTGGAGTCCGGGACAGCCAAACTCCGACTACACC.

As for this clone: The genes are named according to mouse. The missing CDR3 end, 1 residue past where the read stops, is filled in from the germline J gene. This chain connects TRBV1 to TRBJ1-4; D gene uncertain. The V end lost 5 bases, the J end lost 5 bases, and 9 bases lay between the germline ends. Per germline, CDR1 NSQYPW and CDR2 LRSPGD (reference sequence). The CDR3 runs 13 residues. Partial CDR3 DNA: TGCACCTGCAGTACTACGGTAAACGAAAGATTATTT. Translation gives CTCSTTVNERLF. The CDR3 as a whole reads CTCSTTVNERLFF.

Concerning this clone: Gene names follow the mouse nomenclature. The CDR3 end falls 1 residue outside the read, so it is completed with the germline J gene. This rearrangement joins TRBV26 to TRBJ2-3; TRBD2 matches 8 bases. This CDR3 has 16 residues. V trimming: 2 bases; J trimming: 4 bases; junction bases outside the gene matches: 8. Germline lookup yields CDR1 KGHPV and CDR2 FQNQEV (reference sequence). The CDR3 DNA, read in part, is TGTGCCAGCAGTCTGAGGGTGGGGGGGAGGACAGAAACGCTGTAT. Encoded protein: CASSLRVGGRTETLY. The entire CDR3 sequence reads CASSLRVGGRTETLYF.

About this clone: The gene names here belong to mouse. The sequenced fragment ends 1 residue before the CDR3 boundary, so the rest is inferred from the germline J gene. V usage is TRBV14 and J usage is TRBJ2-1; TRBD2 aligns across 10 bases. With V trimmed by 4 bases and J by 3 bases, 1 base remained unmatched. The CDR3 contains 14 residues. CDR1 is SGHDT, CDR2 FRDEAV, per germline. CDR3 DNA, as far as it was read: TGTGCCAGCAGTCGACTGGGGGGCTATGCTGAGCAGTTC. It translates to CASSRLGGYAEQF. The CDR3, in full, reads CASSRLGGYAEQFF.

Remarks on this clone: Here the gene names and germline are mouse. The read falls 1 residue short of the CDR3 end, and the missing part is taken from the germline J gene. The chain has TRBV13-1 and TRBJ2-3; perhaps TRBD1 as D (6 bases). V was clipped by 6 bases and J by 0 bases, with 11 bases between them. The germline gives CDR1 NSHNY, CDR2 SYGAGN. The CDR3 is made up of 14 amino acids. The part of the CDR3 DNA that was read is TGTGCCAGCAAGGACAGATCTAGTGCAGAAACGCTGTAT. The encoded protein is CASKDRSSAETLY. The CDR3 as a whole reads CASKDRSSAETLYF.

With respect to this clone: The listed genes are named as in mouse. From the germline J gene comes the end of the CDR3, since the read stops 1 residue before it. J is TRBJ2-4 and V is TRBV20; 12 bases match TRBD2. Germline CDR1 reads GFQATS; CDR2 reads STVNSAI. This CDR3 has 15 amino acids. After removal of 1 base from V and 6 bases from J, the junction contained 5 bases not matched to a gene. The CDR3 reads CGARATGGAPNTLYF. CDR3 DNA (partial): TGTGGTGCTAGGGCGACTGGGGGGGCGCCCAACACCTTGTAC.

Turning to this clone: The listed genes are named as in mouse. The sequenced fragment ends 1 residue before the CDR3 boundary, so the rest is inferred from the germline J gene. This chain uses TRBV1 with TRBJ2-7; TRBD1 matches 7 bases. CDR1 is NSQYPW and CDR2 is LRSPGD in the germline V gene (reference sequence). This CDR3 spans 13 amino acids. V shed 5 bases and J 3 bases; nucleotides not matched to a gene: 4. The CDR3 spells CTCSHRGDYEQYF. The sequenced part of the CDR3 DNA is TGCACCTGCAGTCACAGGGGTGACTATGAACAGTAC.

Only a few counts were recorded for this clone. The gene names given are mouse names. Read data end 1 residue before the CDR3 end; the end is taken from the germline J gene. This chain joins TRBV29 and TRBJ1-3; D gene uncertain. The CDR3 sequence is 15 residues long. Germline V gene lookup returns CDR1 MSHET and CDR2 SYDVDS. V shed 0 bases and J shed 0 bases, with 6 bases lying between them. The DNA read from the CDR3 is TGTGCTAGCAGTTTATCCCCGTATTCTGGAAATACGCTCTAT. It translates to CASSLSPYSGNTLY. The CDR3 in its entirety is CASSLSPYSGNTLYF.

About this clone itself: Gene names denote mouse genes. This CDR3 is CASSSISQNTLYF. CDR3 DNA, as far as it was read: TGTGCCAGCAGCAGCATTAGTCAAAACACCTTGTAC. The V gene is TRBV2, the J gene TRBJ2-4; D remains ambiguous. Read data end 1 residue before the CDR3 end; the end is taken from the germline J gene. The germline gives CDR1 LGHNA, CDR2 YSYQKL. The CDR3 consists of 13 residues. V lost 5 bases and J 0 bases, leaving 6 bases between the germline ends.

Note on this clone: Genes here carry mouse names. CDR3: CASTPRARAEQFF. Partial CDR3 DNA: TGTGCCAGCACCCCGAGGGCTCGGGCTGAGCAGTTC. The chain links TRBV19 to TRBJ2-1, with no clear D. The read is 1 residue too short to cover the CDR3 end, so that end is filled in from the germline J gene. V was trimmed by 6 bases and J by 7 bases, leaving 14 bases between them. The CDR3 runs to 13 residues. Germline lookup yields CDR1 FNHDT and CDR2 SITEND (reference sequence).